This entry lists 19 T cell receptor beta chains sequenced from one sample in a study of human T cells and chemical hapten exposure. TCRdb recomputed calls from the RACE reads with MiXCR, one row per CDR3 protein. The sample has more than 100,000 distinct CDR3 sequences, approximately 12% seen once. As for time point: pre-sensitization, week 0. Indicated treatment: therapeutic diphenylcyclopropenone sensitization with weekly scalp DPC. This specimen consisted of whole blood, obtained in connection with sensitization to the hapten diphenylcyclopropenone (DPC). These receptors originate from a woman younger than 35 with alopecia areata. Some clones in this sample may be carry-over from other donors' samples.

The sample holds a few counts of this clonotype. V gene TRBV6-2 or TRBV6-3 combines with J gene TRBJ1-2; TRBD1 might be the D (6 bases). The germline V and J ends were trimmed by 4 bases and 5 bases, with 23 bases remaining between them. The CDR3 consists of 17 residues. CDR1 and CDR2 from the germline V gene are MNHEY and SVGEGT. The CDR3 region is CASSLAPTRGALYGYTF. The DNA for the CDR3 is TGTGCCAGCAGTTTAGCCCCAACCCGGGGGGCGCTTTATGGCTACACCTTC.

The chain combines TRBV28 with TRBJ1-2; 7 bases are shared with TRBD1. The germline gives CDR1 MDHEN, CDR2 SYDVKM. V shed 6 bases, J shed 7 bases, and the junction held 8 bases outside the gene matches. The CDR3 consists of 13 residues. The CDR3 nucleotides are TGTGCCAGCAGCCGACAGGGTCCCTCTGGCTACACCTTC. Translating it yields CASSRQGPSGYTF.

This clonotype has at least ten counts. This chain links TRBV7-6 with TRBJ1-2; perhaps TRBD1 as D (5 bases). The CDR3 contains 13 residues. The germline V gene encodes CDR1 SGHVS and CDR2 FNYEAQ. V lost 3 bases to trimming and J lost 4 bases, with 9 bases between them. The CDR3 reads CASSLGRTYGYTF. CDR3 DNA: TGTGCCAGCAGCTTGGGACGGACCTATGGCTACACCTTC.

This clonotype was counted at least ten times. The DNA for the CDR3 is TGCGCCAGCAGCCGGATACTAGCGGGGGCAGACATTCAGTACTTC. Translation gives CASSRILAGADIQYF. This chain joins TRBV4-1 and TRBJ2-4, with 11 bases fitting TRBD2. The junction had 7 bases not matched to a gene; V was cut back by 4 bases and J by 8 bases. The CDR3 consists of 15 residues. The germline gives CDR1 MGHRA, CDR2 YSYEKL.

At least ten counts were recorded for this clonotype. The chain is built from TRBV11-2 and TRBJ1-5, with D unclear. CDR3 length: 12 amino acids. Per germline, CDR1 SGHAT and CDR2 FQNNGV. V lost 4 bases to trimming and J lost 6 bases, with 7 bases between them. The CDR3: CASSSMGQPQHF. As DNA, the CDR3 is TGTGCCAGCAGCTCCATGGGTCAGCCCCAGCATTTT.

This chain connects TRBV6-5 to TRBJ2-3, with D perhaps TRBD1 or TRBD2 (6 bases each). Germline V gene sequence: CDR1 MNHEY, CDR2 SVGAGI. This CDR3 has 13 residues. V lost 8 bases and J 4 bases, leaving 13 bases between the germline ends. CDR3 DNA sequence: TGTGCCAGCGGGGGGCCGATCGCAGATACGCAGTATTTT. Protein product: CASGGPIADTQYF.

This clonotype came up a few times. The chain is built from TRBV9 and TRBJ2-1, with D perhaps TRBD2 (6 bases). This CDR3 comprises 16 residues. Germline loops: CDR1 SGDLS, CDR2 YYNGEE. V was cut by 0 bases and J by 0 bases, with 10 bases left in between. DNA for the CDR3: TGTGCCAGCAGCGTAGGGCGGGGAGTCTCCTACAATGAGCAGTTCTTC. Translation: CASSVGRGVSYNEQFF.

For the CDR3, the DNA is TGTGCCAGCAGCTTAGGACCCTACTCCTACAATGAGCAGTTCTTC. It yields the protein CASSLGPYSYNEQFF. The chain uses TRBV7-6 and TRBJ2-1; D not certain. Germline values: CDR1 SGHVS, CDR2 FNYEAQ. The CDR3 sequence is 15 residues long. Between the trimmed V and J ends, which lost 1 base and 0 bases, there was a span of 7 bases.

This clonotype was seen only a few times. This CDR3 reads CASSEVSQPQHF. In nucleotides, the CDR3 is TGTGCCAGCAGTGAAGTAAGTCAGCCCCAGCATTTT. This rearrangement joins TRBV2 to TRBJ1-5; unclear D gene. The V gene lost 1 base and the J gene lost 6 bases, with 4 bases spanning the gap. Germline CDR1 and CDR2: SNHLY and FYNNEI. This CDR3 spans 12 amino acids.

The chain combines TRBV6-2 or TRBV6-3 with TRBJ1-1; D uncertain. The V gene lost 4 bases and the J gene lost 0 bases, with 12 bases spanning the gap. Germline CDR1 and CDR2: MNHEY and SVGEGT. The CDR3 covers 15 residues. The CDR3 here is CASSLLLAMNTEAFF. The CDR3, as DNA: TGTGCCAGCAGTTTATTGTTGGCCATGAACACTGAAGCTTTCTTT.

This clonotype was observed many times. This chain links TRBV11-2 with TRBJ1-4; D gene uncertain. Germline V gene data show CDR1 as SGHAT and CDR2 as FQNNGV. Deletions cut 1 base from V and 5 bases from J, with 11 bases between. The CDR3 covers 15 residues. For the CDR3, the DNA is TGTGCCAGCAGCTTAGGAAGGGCGAGGAATGAAAAACTGTTTTTT. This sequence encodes CASSLGRARNEKLFF.

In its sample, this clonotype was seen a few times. CDR3 sequence (DNA): TGCGCCAGCAGCCACAACCCGACTAGCCTGATAGCCGGGGAGCTGTTTTTT. As protein: CASSHNPTSLIAGELFF. The chain couples TRBV4-3 to TRBJ2-2, with 7 bases fitting TRBD2. The length of the CDR3 is 17 residues. J gave up 6 bases and V 3 bases, and 13 bases lay outside the gene matches. Germline values: CDR1 LGHNA, CDR2 YSLEER.

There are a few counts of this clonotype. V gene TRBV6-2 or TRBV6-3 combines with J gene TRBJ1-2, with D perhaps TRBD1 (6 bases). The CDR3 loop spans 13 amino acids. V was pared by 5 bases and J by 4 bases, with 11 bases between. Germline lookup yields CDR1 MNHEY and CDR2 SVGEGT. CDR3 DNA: TGTGCCAGCAGTAACAGGGTTCGCTATGGCTACACCTTC. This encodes CASSNRVRYGYTF.

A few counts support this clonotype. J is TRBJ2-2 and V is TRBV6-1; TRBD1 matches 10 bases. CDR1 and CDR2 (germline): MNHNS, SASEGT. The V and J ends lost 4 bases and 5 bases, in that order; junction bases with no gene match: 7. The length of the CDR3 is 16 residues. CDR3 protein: CASSGGQGLGTGELFF. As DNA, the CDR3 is TGTGCCAGCAGTGGGGGACAGGGGCTGGGGACCGGGGAGCTGTTTTTT.

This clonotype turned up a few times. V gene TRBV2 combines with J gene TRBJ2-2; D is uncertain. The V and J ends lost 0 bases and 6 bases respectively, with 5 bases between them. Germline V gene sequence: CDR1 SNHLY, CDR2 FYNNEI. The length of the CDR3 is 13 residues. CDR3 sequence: CASSEAPSGELFF. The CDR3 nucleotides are TGTGCCAGCAGTGAAGCGCCTTCCGGGGAGCTGTTTTTT.

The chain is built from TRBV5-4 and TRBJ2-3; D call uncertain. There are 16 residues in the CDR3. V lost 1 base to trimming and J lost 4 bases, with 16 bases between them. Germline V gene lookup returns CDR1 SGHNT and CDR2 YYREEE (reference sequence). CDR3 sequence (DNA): TGTGCCAGCAGCTTGATGGCCTCGATACCCTCAGATACGCAGTATTTT. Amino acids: CASSLMASIPSDTQYF.

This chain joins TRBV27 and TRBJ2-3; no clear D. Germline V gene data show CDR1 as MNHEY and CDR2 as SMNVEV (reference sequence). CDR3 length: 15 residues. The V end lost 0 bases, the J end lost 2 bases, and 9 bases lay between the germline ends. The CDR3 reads CASSLSRANTDTQYF. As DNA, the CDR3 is TGTGCCAGCAGTTTATCAAGGGCCAACACAGATACGCAGTATTTT.

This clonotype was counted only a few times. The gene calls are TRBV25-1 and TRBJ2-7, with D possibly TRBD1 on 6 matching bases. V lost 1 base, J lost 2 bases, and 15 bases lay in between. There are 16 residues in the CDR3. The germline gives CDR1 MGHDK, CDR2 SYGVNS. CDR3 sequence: CASSESQGSWPYEQYF. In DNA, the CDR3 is TGTGCCAGCAGTGAATCGCAGGGGTCTTGGCCCTACGAGCAGTACTTC.

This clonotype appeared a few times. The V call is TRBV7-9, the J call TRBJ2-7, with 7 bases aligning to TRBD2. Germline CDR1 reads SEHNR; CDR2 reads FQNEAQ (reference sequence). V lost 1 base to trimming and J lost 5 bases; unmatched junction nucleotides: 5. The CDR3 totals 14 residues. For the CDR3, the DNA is TGTGCCAGCAGCTTAGAGCCGGGAGGAAACGAGCAGTACTTC. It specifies CASSLEPGGNEQYF.